This T cell receptor beta chain emerged from a study of OX40 agonist ivuxolimab in advanced cancers. The overall study: Partial responses were achieved by three patients, of whom one had hepatocellular carcinoma and two had cutaneous melanoma.

Assay: immunoSEQ multiplex PCR; the TCRdb copy retains only in-frame clones and omits some. The sample includes about 22,000 clones, approximately 87% of them seen just once. Study results and limitations: At 0.1 to 3.0 mg/kg, CD4+ and CD8+ blood T cells expanded clonally by week 6.

Germline values: CDR1 MNHEY, CDR2 SMNVEV (reference sequence). Trimming took off 2 bases at V and 7 bases at J, with 17 bases between the two ends. This CDR3 has 16 amino acids. As concerns this clone: What it recognizes is unknown.

Sample: CD4+ or CD8+ T cells sorted from blood, taken in a trial of the OX40 agonist ivuxolimab. This chain joins TRBV27 and TRBJ2-2, with D unresolved. The sequence was obtained from an adult with an advanced solid tumor such as melanoma, head and neck, liver or kidney cancer. The CDR3 spells CASSLIWQALGGELFF. CDR3 nucleotide sequence: TGTGCCAGCAGTTTAATTTGGCAGGCGTTAGGCGGGGAGCTGTTTTTT.